Listed below are T cell receptor beta chains from one sample, sequenced in a study of blood T cell repertoires in COVID-19. The protocol was immunoSEQ multiplex PCR, while the TCRdb copy is restricted to in-frame clones and leaves out a portion. Among some 190,000 clones listed, about 84% were seen once. What was sequenced was PBMCs or T cells enriched from blood (not recorded which). Source of these receptors: a young man with acute COVID-19. CDR3s include the opening cysteine and the closing phenylalanine or tryptophan. D genes are given only for firm matches. Expanded clones get a size class; other rows say once, few or many, or leave the size out.

v_gene: TRBV6-6; abundance: once; j_gene: TRBJ1-3; d_gene: TRBD1; CDR3nt: TGTGCCAGCAGCCTTCCGGGACAGGGTCTATTATCATTTTCTGGAAACACCATATATTTT; CDR3aa: CASSLPGQGLLSFSGNTIYF
v_gene: TRBV28; abundance: .; j_gene: TRBJ1-6; d_gene: .; CDR3nt: TGTGCCAGCAGTTCCATGAAGACTTTAAAAGGGGCATCACCCCTCCACTTT; CDR3aa: CASSSMKTLKGASPLHF
v_gene: TRBV5-1; abundance: .; j_gene: TRBJ1-2; d_gene: TRBD1; CDR3nt: TGCGCCAGCAGCTTGGCCACAGGGGGCGAAGGTGGCTACACCTTC; CDR3aa: CASSLATGGEGGYTF
v_gene: TRBV7-9; abundance: .; j_gene: TRBJ1-1; d_gene: .; CDR3nt: TGTGCCAGCAGCACGACAGTGAACACTGAAGCTTTCTTT; CDR3aa: CASSTTVNTEAFF
v_gene: TRBV5-6; abundance: .; j_gene: TRBJ2-5; d_gene: .; CDR3nt: TGTGCCAGCAGCTTGGACGGATCGGAGGAGACCCAGTACTTC; CDR3aa: CASSLDGSEETQYF
v_gene: TRBV5-6; abundance: .; j_gene: TRBJ1-4; d_gene: .; CDR3nt: TGTGCCAGCAGCTTTATCAGGAATGAAAAACTGTTTTTT; CDR3aa: CASSFIRNEKLFF
v_gene: TRBV7-9; abundance: .; j_gene: TRBJ2-3; d_gene: TRBD2; CDR3nt: TGTGCCAGCAGCTTAGGGAGCGGGGGGAGCACAGATACGCAGTATTTT; CDR3aa: CASSLGSGGSTDTQYF
v_gene: TRBV6-5; abundance: .; j_gene: TRBJ2-1; d_gene: .; CDR3nt: TGTGCCAGCAGTCCCCCCCGACTTGGGAGGGAGCAGTTCTTC; CDR3aa: CASSPPRLGREQFF
v_gene: TRBV5-1; abundance: once; j_gene: TRBJ2-5; d_gene: .; CDR3nt: TGCGCCAGCAGCTTGGTTAGCGGCGGGGTAGAGACCCAGTACTTC; CDR3aa: CASSLVSGGVETQYF
v_gene: TRBV28; abundance: .; j_gene: TRBJ1-4; d_gene: .; CDR3nt: TGTGCCAGCAGTCCTCGGGAAAAACTGTTTTTT; CDR3aa: CASSPREKLFF
v_gene: TRBV3-1/TRBV3-2; abundance: .; j_gene: TRBJ1-1; d_gene: TRBD1; CDR3nt: TGTGCCAGCAGCCAAGCAAGGACAGGGGTGAACACTGAAGCTTTCTTT; CDR3aa: CASSQARTGVNTEAFF
v_gene: TRBV28; abundance: .; j_gene: TRBJ2-3; d_gene: .; CDR3nt: TGTGCCAGCAGTTGGTCGCAGGGCGCAGATACGCAGTATTTT; CDR3aa: CASSWSQGADTQYF
v_gene: TRBV9; abundance: .; j_gene: TRBJ1-4; d_gene: TRBD1; CDR3nt: TGTGCCAGCAGCGCCGGGGGACAGTACCTTGAAAAACTGTTTTTT; CDR3aa: CASSAGGQYLEKLFF
v_gene: TRBV11-2; abundance: .; j_gene: TRBJ2-7; d_gene: TRBD1; CDR3nt: TGTGCCAGCAGCTTTACAGGGGCCTACTACGAGCAGTACTTC; CDR3aa: CASSFTGAYYEQYF
v_gene: TRBV6-4; abundance: few; j_gene: TRBJ1-5; d_gene: .; CDR3nt: TGTGCCAGCACGGGGTTTCATCAGCCCCAGCATTTT; CDR3aa: CASTGFHQPQHF
v_gene: TRBV19; abundance: .; j_gene: TRBJ1-3; d_gene: TRBD1; CDR3nt: TGTGCCAGTAGTTCGGGACAGGGGGGCTCTGGAAACACCATATATTTT; CDR3aa: CASSSGQGGSGNTIYF
v_gene: TRBV5-1; abundance: .; j_gene: TRBJ1-6; d_gene: .; CDR3nt: TGCGCCAGCAGCGTCGGGACGGGAGATCGGCCCCTCCACTTT; CDR3aa: CASSVGTGDRPLHF
v_gene: TRBV29-1; abundance: once; j_gene: TRBJ2-5; d_gene: TRBD2; CDR3nt: TGCAGCGTTACCACTAGCGTGCAAGAGACCCAGTACTTC; CDR3aa: CSVTTSVQETQYF
v_gene: TRBV4-1; abundance: .; j_gene: TRBJ2-2; d_gene: TRBD1; CDR3nt: TGCGCCAGCAGCCAACCCCGGGACAGGGGGCGCTTGGGGGAGCTGTTTTTT; CDR3aa: CASSQPRDRGRLGELFF
v_gene: TRBV12-3/TRBV12-4; abundance: .; j_gene: TRBJ1-1; d_gene: .; CDR3nt: TGTGCCAGCAGTATCTCCCCCCAGGGAGGAGCTTTCTTT; CDR3aa: CASSISPQGGAFF
v_gene: TRBV5-4; abundance: .; j_gene: TRBJ2-3; d_gene: .; CDR3nt: TGTGCCAGCAGCTTGTTAGCGGTGGGAGATACGCAGTATTTT; CDR3aa: CASSLLAVGDTQYF
v_gene: TRBV7-9; abundance: .; j_gene: TRBJ2-7; d_gene: TRBD1; CDR3nt: TGTGCCAGCAGCGCGGACAGGGGGCGAACCTACGAGCAGTACTTC; CDR3aa: CASSADRGRTYEQYF
v_gene: TRBV5-1; abundance: .; j_gene: TRBJ2-7; d_gene: .; CDR3nt: TGCGCCAGCAGCCCTGCACAGGGGGGGAGCTACGAGCAGTACTTC; CDR3aa: CASSPAQGGSYEQYF
v_gene: TRBV24-1; abundance: once; j_gene: TRBJ2-1; d_gene: .; CDR3nt: TGTGCCACCAGTGATTCACACACAGTCCACAATGAGCAGTTCTTC; CDR3aa: CATSDSHTVHNEQFF
v_gene: TRBV7-2; abundance: .; j_gene: TRBJ2-2; d_gene: TRBD2; CDR3nt: TGTGCCAGCAGCCGCTGGGGACTAGCGGGGACAGACCGGCTAGGGGAGCTGTTTTTT; CDR3aa: CASSRWGLAGTDRLGELFF
v_gene: TRBV10-3; abundance: .; j_gene: TRBJ2-3; d_gene: TRBD2; CDR3nt: TGTGCCATCAGCCTAGTTAGCGGGGGCACAGATACGCAGTATTTT; CDR3aa: CAISLVSGGTDTQYF
v_gene: TRBV27; abundance: .; j_gene: TRBJ2-7; d_gene: TRBD1; CDR3nt: TGTGCCAGCAGTTTTAGGGACAGGGCCCACGAGCAGTACTTC; CDR3aa: CASSFRDRAHEQYF
v_gene: TRBV7-6; abundance: .; j_gene: TRBJ2-3; d_gene: TRBD2; CDR3nt: TGTGCCAGCAGCCAACTAGCGGGGGGGCCTGATGCAGATACGCAGTATTTT; CDR3aa: CASSQLAGGPDADTQYF
v_gene: TRBV25-1; abundance: .; j_gene: TRBJ1-3; d_gene: .; CDR3nt: TGTGCCAGCAGCGATCCCCCGAGTGGAAACACCATATATTTT; CDR3aa: CASSDPPSGNTIYF
v_gene: TRBV7-9; abundance: few; j_gene: TRBJ2-1; d_gene: TRBD2; CDR3nt: TGTGCCAGCAGCTTGGGGACTAGCGGGGAAAAAAATGAGCAGTTCTTC; CDR3aa: CASSLGTSGEKNEQFF
v_gene: TRBV30; abundance: once; j_gene: TRBJ1-3; d_gene: TRBD1; CDR3nt: TGTGCCTGGAGATGGGCAGGGGGAGGAAACACCATATATTTT; CDR3aa: CAWRWAGGGNTIYF
v_gene: TRBV5-1; abundance: .; j_gene: TRBJ2-7; d_gene: TRBD1; CDR3nt: TGCGCCAGCAGCCCCGGGACAGACGAGCAGTACTTC; CDR3aa: CASSPGTDEQYF
v_gene: TRBV3-1/TRBV3-2; abundance: .; j_gene: TRBJ2-2; d_gene: TRBD2; CDR3nt: TGTGCCAGCAGCCAAGTACCCCTAGCGGGGGGTCCCGGGGAGCTGTTTTTT; CDR3aa: CASSQVPLAGGPGELFF
v_gene: TRBV7-3; abundance: .; j_gene: TRBJ1-2; d_gene: .; CDR3nt: TGTGCCAGCAGCCCCGGTGGGGGCTCTTATGGCTACACCTTC; CDR3aa: CASSPGGGSYGYTF
v_gene: TRBV6-6; abundance: .; j_gene: TRBJ2-1; d_gene: TRBD2; CDR3nt: TGTGCCAGCTCGACTAGCGGGGTTGAAAATGAGCAGTTCTTC; CDR3aa: CASSTSGVENEQFF
v_gene: TRBV9; abundance: .; j_gene: TRBJ1-2; d_gene: TRBD1; CDR3nt: TGTGCCAGCAGCGCTGGACAGGGTAAACCATATGGCTACACCTTC; CDR3aa: CASSAGQGKPYGYTF
v_gene: TRBV6-5; abundance: .; j_gene: TRBJ2-7; d_gene: .; CDR3nt: TGTGCCAGCAGTTACGGTGGAGCGGGTTACGAGCAGTACTTC; CDR3aa: CASSYGGAGYEQYF
v_gene: TRBV9; abundance: .; j_gene: TRBJ2-7; d_gene: TRBD1; CDR3nt: TGTGCCAGCAGCGTAGTCGCACAGGGGCCGCCTTACGAGCAGTACTTC; CDR3aa: CASSVVAQGPPYEQYF
v_gene: TRBV15; abundance: few; j_gene: TRBJ1-4; d_gene: .; CDR3nt: TGTGCCACCAGCACCCGACAGGCGGCAAATGAAAAACTGTTTTTT; CDR3aa: CATSTRQAANEKLFF
v_gene: TRBV9; abundance: .; j_gene: TRBJ2-1; d_gene: TRBD2; CDR3nt: TGTGCCAGCAGCGGCGGGGGGTTGTACAATGAGCAGTTCTTC; CDR3aa: CASSGGGLYNEQFF
v_gene: TRBV3-1/TRBV3-2; abundance: .; j_gene: TRBJ1-1; d_gene: .; CDR3nt: TGTGCCAGCAGCCGGGACACAGTGAACACTGAAGCTTTCTTT; CDR3aa: CASSRDTVNTEAFF
v_gene: TRBV30; abundance: .; j_gene: TRBJ2-7; d_gene: .; CDR3nt: TGTGCCTGCGGGGTGTACGAGCAGTACTTC; CDR3aa: CACGVYEQYF
v_gene: TRBV5-5; abundance: .; j_gene: TRBJ2-2; d_gene: TRBD1; CDR3nt: TGTGCCAGCAGCTCCCAATGGACAGGGGGCACCGGGGAGCTGTTTTTT; CDR3aa: CASSSQWTGGTGELFF
v_gene: TRBV5-1; abundance: .; j_gene: TRBJ2-1; d_gene: .; CDR3nt: TGCGCCAGCAGCGAGGGAAATGAGCAGTTCTTC; CDR3aa: CASSEGNEQFF
v_gene: TRBV11-2; abundance: few; j_gene: TRBJ2-2; d_gene: .; CDR3nt: TGTGCCAGCACCAGGCAGGGGTACACCGGGGAGCTGTTTTTT; CDR3aa: CASTRQGYTGELFF
v_gene: TRBV11-3; abundance: .; j_gene: TRBJ2-2; d_gene: .; CDR3nt: TGTGCCAGCAGCTTAGATGTCAGAGGTCGTCCCGGGGAGCTGTTTTTT; CDR3aa: CASSLDVRGRPGELFF
v_gene: TRBV9; abundance: .; j_gene: TRBJ1-1; d_gene: .; CDR3nt: TGTGCCAGCAGCGTAGAACAAGGAGTCATGAACACTGAAGCTTTCTTT; CDR3aa: CASSVEQGVMNTEAFF
v_gene: TRBV5-5; abundance: .; j_gene: TRBJ2-4; d_gene: TRBD1; CDR3nt: TGTGCCAGCAGCCTAACAGGGGATGTGGCCAAAAACATTCAGTACTTC; CDR3aa: CASSLTGDVAKNIQYF
v_gene: TRBV12-3/TRBV12-4; abundance: .; j_gene: TRBJ1-1; d_gene: .; CDR3nt: TGTGCCAGCGGGGGAGGTTTTGCTGAAGCTTTCTTT; CDR3aa: CASGGGFAEAFF
v_gene: TRBV6-5; abundance: .; j_gene: TRBJ2-5; d_gene: TRBD2; CDR3nt: TGTGCCAGCAGGGTTAGCGGGCAAGAGACCCAGTACTTC; CDR3aa: CASRVSGQETQYF
v_gene: TRBV6-5; abundance: .; j_gene: TRBJ2-7; d_gene: .; CDR3nt: TGTGCCAGCAGCTCATCCGGGTACAGGCCCTACGAGCAGTACTTC; CDR3aa: CASSSSGYRPYEQYF
v_gene: TRBV24-1; abundance: .; j_gene: TRBJ2-3; d_gene: TRBD2; CDR3nt: TGTGCCACCAGTGGGGGGCGGGGGGTGAGCACAGATACGCAGTATTTT; CDR3aa: CATSGGRGVSTDTQYF
v_gene: TRBV19; abundance: once; j_gene: TRBJ1-3; d_gene: .; CDR3nt: TGTGCCAGTAGTATAGGAGGGTCGCGTGGAAACACCATATATTTT; CDR3aa: CASSIGGSRGNTIYF
v_gene: TRBV6-1; abundance: .; j_gene: TRBJ2-7; d_gene: TRBD1; CDR3nt: TGTGCCAGCAGTGGGGTGCGACAGGGGATCTCCTACGAGCAGTACTTC; CDR3aa: CASSGVRQGISYEQYF
v_gene: TRBV27; abundance: few; j_gene: TRBJ2-6; d_gene: .; CDR3nt: TGTGCCAGCAGTTACGGGGGGCATCTCTCTGGGGCCAACGTCCTGACTTTC; CDR3aa: CASSYGGHLSGANVLTF
v_gene: TRBV5-6; abundance: .; j_gene: TRBJ2-5; d_gene: .; CDR3nt: TGTGCCAGCAGCTTGCCGGGATGGGAGACCCAGTACTTC; CDR3aa: CASSLPGWETQYF
v_gene: TRBV5-1; abundance: .; j_gene: TRBJ2-7; d_gene: TRBD1; CDR3nt: TGCGCCAGCAGCTTGGGGGAGCTGGGACAGTCCTACGAGCAGTACTTC; CDR3aa: CASSLGELGQSYEQYF
v_gene: TRBV3-1/TRBV3-2; abundance: .; j_gene: TRBJ2-7; d_gene: TRBD2; CDR3nt: TGTGCCAGCAGCCCATCGGGACTAGCGGGTCCATCTAACGAGCAGTACTTC; CDR3aa: CASSPSGLAGPSNEQYF
v_gene: TRBV5-6; abundance: .; j_gene: TRBJ1-2; d_gene: .; CDR3nt: TGTGCCAGCAGCTTGGCGTCAGCCCTCCCGGGGAACTATGGCTACACCTTC; CDR3aa: CASSLASALPGNYGYTF
v_gene: TRBV6-5; abundance: .; j_gene: TRBJ2-7; d_gene: .; CDR3nt: TGTGCCAGCAGTCCGGGGACTCTAACCACCTACGAGCAGTACTTC; CDR3aa: CASSPGTLTTYEQYF